This T cell receptor beta chain was found in a study of shared clonotypes between healthy human individuals. Findings of the study overall: Compared with clonotypes that all four donors shared, non-shared clonotypes had lower generation probabilities.

CDR3 size: 17 residues. Germline lookup yields CDR1 SGHTS and CDR2 YDEGEE. Trimming left V 3 bases short and J 2 bases short, with 20 bases between. Within Nashville, Tennessee resided all donors, each a Caucasian adult. In the source study's methods: ImmunoSEQ only sent back junction sequences with no quality scores, so filtering was done differently. The table came from immunoSEQ multiplex PCR; TCRdb's copy has only in-frame clones and leaves some out. The V and J calls and clone size were taken over from that table, and D and trimming were inferred from the DNA. The sample holds roughly 1,600,000 clones, approximately 98.5% seen once. Remarks on this clone: The antigen is not known.

The J gene is TRBJ2-5, the V gene TRBV5-8; D is uncertain. Sequenced: naive CD4+ T cells sorted from blood. Sample subset: CD45RA+ positively selected. The sequence was obtained from a man between 25 and 39 years old in good health. The CDR3 region is CASSSRPRLGQQETQYF. In nucleotides, the CDR3 is TGTGCCAGCAGCTCCCGCCCCCGACTTGGCCAGCAAGAGACCCAGTACTTC.